Below, one T cell receptor (beta chain) is given with its context. Its antigen is still unknown. Libraries used 5'RACE template switching adding universal primer site and UMIs. TCRdb reprocessed the 5' RACE reads, keeping one entry per CDR3 protein, no DNA. The specimen's table records 200,000 to 300,000 distinct CDR3 sequences. The sample belongs to a study of T cells expressing NK-cell markers. The CDR3 is 14 amino acids. CDR1 is MNHNS, CDR2 SASEGT, per germline. Study conclusions and caveats: It remained uncertain whether the expanded NKG2C+ T cell clones were specific for HCMV antigens. There were a few donors in whom these clonotypes also led the CD3+CD56-NKG2C+ fraction. Among CD8+ T cells from roughly six donors, dominant NKG2C+ clonotypes accounted for roughly 1.0-7.0%.

The receptor was derived from a woman between 18 and 70 years old in good health. The chain is built from TRBV6-1 and TRBJ2-2; TCRdb lists TRBD2, though no DNA is available to test this call. The sequenced sample consisted of blood T cells: a sorted CD56 or NKG2C T cell subset, CD4+ or CD8+ T cells, or bulk PBMC T cells (not recorded which). The CDR3: CASSGRLAGGELFF.